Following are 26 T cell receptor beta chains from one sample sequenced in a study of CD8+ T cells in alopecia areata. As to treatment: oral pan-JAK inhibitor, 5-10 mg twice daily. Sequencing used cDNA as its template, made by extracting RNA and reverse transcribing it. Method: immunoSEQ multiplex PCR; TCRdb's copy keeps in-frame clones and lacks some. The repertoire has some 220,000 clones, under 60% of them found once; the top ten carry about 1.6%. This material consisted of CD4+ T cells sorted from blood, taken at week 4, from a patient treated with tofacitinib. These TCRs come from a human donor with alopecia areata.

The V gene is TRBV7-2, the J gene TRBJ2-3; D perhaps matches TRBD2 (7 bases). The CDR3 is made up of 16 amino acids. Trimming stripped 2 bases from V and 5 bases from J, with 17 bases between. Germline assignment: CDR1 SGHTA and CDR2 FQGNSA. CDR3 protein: CASSLREGGPIDTQYF. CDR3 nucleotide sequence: TGTGCCAGCAGCTTACGTGAGGGGGGGCCGATAGATACGCAGTATTTT.

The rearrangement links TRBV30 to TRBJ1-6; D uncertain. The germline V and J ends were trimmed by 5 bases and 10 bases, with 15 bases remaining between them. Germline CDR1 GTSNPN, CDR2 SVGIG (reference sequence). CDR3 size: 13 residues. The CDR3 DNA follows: TGTGCCTGGTCGCCAGGAGTTAACTCACCCCTCCACTTT. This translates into CAWSPGVNSPLHF.

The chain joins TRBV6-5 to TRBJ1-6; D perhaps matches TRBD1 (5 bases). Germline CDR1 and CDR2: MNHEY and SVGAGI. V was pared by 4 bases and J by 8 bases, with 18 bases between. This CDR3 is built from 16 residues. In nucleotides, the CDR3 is TGTGCCAGCAGTTCCACCCTGGTTCAGGGATATTCACCCCTCCACTTT. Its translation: CASSSTLVQGYSPLHF.

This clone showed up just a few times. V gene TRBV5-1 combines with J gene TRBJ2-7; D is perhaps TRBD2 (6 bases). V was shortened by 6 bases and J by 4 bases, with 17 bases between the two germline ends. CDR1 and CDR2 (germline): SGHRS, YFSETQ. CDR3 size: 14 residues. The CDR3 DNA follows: TGCGCCAGCACGGACCGGAGGGGTTCTTACGAGCAGTACTTC. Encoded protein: CASTDRRGSYEQYF.

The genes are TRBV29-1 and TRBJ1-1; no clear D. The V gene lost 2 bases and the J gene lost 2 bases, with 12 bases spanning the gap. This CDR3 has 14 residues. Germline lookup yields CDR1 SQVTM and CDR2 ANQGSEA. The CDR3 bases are TGCAGCGTTGAACTGGGTCTTGGAAACACTGAAGCTTTCTTT. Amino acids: CSVELGLGNTEAFF.

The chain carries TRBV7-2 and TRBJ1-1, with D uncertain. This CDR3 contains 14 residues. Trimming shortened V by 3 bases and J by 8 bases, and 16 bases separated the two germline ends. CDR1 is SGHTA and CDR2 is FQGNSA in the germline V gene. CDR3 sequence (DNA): TGTGCCAGCAGCTTTCAAGGAGGGTCGCGGGAAGCTTTCTTT. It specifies CASSFQGGSREAFF.

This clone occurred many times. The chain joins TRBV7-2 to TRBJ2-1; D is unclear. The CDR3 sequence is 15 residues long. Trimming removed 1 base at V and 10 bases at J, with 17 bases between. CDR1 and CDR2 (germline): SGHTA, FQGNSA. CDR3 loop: CASSLELVPQGEQFF. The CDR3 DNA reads TGTGCCAGCAGCTTAGAGTTGGTGCCCCAAGGAGAGCAGTTCTTC.

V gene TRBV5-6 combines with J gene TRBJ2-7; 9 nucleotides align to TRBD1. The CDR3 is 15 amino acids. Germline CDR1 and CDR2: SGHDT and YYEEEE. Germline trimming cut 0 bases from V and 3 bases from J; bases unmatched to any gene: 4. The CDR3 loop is CASSLGTGQGYEQYF. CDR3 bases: TGTGCCAGCAGCTTGGGCACGGGACAGGGCTACGAGCAGTACTTC.

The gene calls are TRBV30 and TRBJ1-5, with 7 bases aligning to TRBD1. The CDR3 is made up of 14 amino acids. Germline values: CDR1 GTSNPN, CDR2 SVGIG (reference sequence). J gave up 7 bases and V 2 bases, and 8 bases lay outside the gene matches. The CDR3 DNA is TGTGCCTGGAGTCAATCCCACAGGGGACAGCCCCAGCATTTT. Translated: CAWSQSHRGQPQHF. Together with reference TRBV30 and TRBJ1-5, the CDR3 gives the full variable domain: SQTIHQWPATLVQPVGSPLSLECTVEGTSNPNLYWYRQAAGRGLQLLFYSVGIGQISSEVPQNLSASRPQDRQFILSSKKLLLSDSGFYLCAWSQSHRGQPQHFGDGTRLSIL.

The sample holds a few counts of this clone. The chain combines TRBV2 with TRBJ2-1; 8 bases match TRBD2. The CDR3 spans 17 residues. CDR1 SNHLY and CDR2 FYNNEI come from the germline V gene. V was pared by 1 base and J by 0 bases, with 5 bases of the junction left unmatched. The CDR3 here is CASSEVGTRLSYNEQFF. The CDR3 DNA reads TGTGCCAGCAGTGAAGTTGGGACTAGACTCTCCTACAATGAGCAGTTCTTC. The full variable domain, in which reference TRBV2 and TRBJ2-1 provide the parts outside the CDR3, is EPEVTQTPSHQVTQMGQEVILRCVPISNHLYFYWYRQILGQKVEFLVSFYNNEISEKSEIFDDQFSVERPDGSNFTLKIRSTKLEDSAMYFCASSEVGTRLSYNEQFFGPGTRLTVL.

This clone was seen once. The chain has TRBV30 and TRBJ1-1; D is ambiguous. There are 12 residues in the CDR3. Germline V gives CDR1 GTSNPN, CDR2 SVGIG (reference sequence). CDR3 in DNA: TGTGCTATCCAACGGGTGAACACTGAAGCTTTCTTT. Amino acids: CAIQRVNTEAFF.

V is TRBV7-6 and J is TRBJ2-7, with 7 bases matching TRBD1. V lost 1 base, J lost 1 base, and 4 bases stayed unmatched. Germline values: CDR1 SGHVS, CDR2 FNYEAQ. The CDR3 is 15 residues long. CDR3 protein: CASSLGGDSSYEQYF. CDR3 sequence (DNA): TGTGCCAGCAGCTTAGGAGGGGACAGTTCCTACGAGCAGTACTTC.

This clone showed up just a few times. The CDR3 is CSVSPSGGSANTQYF. Here the CDR3 DNA reads TGCAGCGTTTCGCCTAGCGGGGGGTCAGCTAATACGCAGTATTTT. The V gene is TRBV29-1, the J gene TRBJ2-3, with 11 nucleotides matching TRBD2. The CDR3 totals 15 residues. The V segment lost 5 bases and the J segment 7 bases; nucleotides outside the gene matches: 11. Germline CDR1 reads SQVTM; CDR2 reads ANQGSEA.

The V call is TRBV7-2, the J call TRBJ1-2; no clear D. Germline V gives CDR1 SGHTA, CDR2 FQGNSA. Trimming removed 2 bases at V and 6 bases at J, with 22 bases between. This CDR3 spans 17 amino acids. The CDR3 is CASSLSQSQVLRNGYTF. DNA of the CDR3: TGTGCCAGCAGCTTATCGCAGTCCCAGGTTCTTAGAAATGGCTACACCTTC.

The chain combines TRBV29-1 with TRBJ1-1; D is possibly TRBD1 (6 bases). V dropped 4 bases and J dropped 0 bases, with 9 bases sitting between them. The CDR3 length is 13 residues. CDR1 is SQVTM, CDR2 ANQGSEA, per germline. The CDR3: CSVARGLNTEAFF. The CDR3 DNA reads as TGCAGCGTTGCCAGGGGTTTGAACACTGAAGCTTTCTTT.

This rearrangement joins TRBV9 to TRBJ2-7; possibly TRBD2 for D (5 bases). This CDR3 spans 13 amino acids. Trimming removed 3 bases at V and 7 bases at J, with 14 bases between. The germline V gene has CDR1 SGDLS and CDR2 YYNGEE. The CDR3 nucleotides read TGTGCCAGCAGCGCAGATCCCAGCGGTGAGCAGTACTTC. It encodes CASSADPSGEQYF.

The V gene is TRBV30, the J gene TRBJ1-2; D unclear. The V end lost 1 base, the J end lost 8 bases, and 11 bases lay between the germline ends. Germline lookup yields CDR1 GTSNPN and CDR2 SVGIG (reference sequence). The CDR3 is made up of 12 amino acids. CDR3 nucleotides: TGTGCCTGGAGTGCATCAGGAGAGGGCTACACCTTC. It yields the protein CAWSASGEGYTF.

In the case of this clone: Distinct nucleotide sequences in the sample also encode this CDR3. The CDR3 loop reads CSVATNEKLFF. The CDR3 DNA reads as TGCAGCGTCGCAACTAATGAAAAACTGTTTTTT. The chain joins TRBV29-1 to TRBJ1-4; D not resolved. Trimming stripped 6 bases from V and 0 bases from J, with 2 bases between. From germline, CDR1 is SQVTM and CDR2 ANQGSEA. The CDR3 totals 11 residues.

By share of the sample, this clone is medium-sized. CDR3 nucleotides: TGCAGCTATGGACTAGGCCGCGAGCAGTACTTC. Its translation: CSYGLGREQYF. The J gene is TRBJ2-7, the V gene TRBV29-1, with 7 bases fitting TRBD2. Germline lookup yields CDR1 SQVTM and CDR2 ANQGSEA. This CDR3 has 11 amino acids. The ends lost 8 bases at V and 6 bases at J; junction bases unmatched: 7.

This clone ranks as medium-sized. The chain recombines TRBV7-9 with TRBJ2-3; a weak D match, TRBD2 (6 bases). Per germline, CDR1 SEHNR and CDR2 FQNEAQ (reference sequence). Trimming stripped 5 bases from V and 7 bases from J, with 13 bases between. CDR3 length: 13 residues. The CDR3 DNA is TGTGCCAGCAGCCCCAGTGGGACTTATACGCAGTATTTT. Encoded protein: CASSPSGTYTQYF.

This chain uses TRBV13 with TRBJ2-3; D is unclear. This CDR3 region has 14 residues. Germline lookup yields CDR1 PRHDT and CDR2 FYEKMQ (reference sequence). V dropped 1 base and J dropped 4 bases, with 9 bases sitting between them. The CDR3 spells CASSLVVAADTQYF. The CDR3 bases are TGTGCCAGCAGCTTAGTTGTGGCCGCAGATACGCAGTATTTT.

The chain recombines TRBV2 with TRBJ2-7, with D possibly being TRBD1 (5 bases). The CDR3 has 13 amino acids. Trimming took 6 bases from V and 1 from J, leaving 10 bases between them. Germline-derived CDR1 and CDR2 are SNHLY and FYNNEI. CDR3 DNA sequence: TGTGCCAGCAGGACAGAGGTGTCCTACGAGCAGTACTTC. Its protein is CASRTEVSYEQYF. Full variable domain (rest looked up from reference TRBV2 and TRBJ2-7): EPEVTQTPSHQVTQMGQEVILRCVPISNHLYFYWYRQILGQKVEFLVSFYNNEISEKSEIFDDQFSVERPDGSNFTLKIRSTKLEDSAMYFCASRTEVSYEQYFGPGTRLTVT.

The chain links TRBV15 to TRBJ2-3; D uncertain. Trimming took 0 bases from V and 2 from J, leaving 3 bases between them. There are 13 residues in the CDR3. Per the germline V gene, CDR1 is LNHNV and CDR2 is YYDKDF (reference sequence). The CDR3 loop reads CATSRDSTDTQYF. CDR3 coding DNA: TGTGCCACCAGCAGAGATTCCACAGATACGCAGTATTTT.

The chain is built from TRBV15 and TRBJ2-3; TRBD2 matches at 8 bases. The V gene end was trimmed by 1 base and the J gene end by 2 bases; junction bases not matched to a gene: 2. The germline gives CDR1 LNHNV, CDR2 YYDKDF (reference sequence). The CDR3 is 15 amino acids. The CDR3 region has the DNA TGTGCCACCAGCAGAGCGGGGGGGAACACAGATACGCAGTATTTT. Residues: CATSRAGGNTDTQYF.

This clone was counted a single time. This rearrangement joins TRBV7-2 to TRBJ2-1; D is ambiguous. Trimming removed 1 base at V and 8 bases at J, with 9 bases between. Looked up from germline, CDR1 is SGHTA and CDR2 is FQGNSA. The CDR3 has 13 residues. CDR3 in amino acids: CASSLGFSYEQFF. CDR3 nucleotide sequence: TGTGCCAGCAGCTTAGGGTTTAGCTATGAGCAGTTCTTC.

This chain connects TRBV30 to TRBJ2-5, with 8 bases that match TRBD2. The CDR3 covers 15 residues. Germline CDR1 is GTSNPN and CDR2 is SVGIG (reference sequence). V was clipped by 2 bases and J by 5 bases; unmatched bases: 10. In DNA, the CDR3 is TGTGCCTGGAGTTTAGCGGGGCATACCCGGGAGACCCAGTACTTC. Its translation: CAWSLAGHTRETQYF.